The clone carrying this T cell receptor beta chain was detected only once. The authors ran the immunoSEQ assay, v3.0, at survey level. For every sample, sequencing targeted roughly 40,000-55,000 T-cell genomes. Some clones are missing from TCRdb's copy, which holds only in-frame ones; the method was immunoSEQ multiplex PCR. The sample lists some 22,000 clones; around nine tenths were seen once. The sample comes from a study of long-term antiretroviral therapy in people with HIV. The CDR3 consists of 14 residues. Unmatched junction bases numbered 7, after V lost 10 bases and J lost 4 bases. Germline loops: CDR1 MNHEY, CDR2 SVGAGI.

The input for sequencing was unsorted PBMCs, taken 2.3 years after starting antiretroviral therapy. The clonotype comes from a man aged 55 to 69 with HIV. The genes are TRBV6-5 and TRBJ1-2; 12 nucleotides line up with TRBD1. The CDR3 nucleotides are TGTGCCACCAGGGACAGGGGGCGAGGCTATGGCTACACCTTC. Residues: CATRDRGRGYGYTF.